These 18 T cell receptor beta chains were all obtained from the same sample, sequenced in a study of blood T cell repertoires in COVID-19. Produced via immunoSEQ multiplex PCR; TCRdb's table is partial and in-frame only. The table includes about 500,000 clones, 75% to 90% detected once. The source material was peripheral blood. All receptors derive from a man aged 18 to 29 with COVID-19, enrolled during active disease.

CDR3 sequence: CASGDGGDYNEQFF. For the CDR3, the DNA is TGCGCCAGCGGCGACGGGGGGGACTACAATGAGCAGTTCTTC. This rearrangement joins TRBV5-1 to TRBJ2-1; the match to TRBD2 covers 8 bases. Trimming cost V 7 bases and J 3 bases; bases outside gene matches: 6. Germline CDR1 and CDR2: SGHRS and YFSETQ. The CDR3 loop spans 14 amino acids.

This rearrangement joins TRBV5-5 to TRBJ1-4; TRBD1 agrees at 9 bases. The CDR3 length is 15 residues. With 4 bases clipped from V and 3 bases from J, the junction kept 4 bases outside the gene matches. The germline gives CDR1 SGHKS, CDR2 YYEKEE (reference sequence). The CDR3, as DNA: TGTGCCAGCAGCCCGCGGACAGGGGCTAATGAAAAACTGTTTTTT. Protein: CASSPRTGANEKLFF. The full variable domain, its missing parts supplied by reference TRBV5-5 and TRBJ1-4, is DAGVTQSPTHLIKTRGQQVTLRCSPISGHKSVSWYQQVLGQGPQFIFQYYEKEERGRGNFPDRFSARQFPNYSSELNVNALLLGDSALYLCASSPRTGANEKLFFGSGTQLSVL.

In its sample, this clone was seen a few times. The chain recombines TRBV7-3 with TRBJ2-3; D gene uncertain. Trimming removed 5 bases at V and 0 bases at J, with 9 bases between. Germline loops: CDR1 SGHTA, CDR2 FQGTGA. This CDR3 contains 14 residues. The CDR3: CASSPSTSTDTQYF. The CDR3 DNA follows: TGTGCCAGCAGCCCCTCGACTAGCACAGATACGCAGTATTTT.

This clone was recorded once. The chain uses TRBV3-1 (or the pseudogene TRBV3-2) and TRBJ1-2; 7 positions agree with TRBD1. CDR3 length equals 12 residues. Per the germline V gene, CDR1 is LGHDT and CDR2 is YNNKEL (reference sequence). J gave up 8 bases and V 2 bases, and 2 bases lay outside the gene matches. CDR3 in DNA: TGTGCCAGCAGCCAACACAGGGGCGGCTACACCTTC. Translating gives CASSQHRGGYTF.

CDR3 in amino acids: CASSPTSGGAAFPDTQYF. As DNA, the CDR3 is TGTGCCAGCAGCCCCACTAGCGGGGGGGCCGCTTTCCCAGATACGCAGTATTTT. The V call is TRBV5-8, the J call TRBJ2-3; 13 positions agree with TRBD2. Unmatched junction bases numbered 12, after V lost 4 bases and J lost 4 bases. The CDR3 loop spans 18 amino acids. CDR1 is SGHTS, CDR2 YDEGEE, per germline.

The CDR3 here is CATSDAGQDPYEQYF. CDR3 DNA: TGTGCCACCAGTGATGCAGGACAGGATCCCTACGAGCAGTACTTC. The chain joins TRBV24-1 to TRBJ2-7; 7 bases line up with TRBD1. The CDR3 totals 15 residues. The V segment lost 3 bases and the J segment 2 bases; nucleotides outside the gene matches: 6. CDR1 and CDR2 (germline): KGHDR, SFDVKD.

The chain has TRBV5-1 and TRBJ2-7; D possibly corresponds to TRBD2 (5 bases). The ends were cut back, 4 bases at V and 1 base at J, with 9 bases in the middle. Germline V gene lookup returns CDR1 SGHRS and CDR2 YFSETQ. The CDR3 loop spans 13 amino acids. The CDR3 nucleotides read TGCGCCAGCAGCCTATTAGCGTCCTACGAGCAGTACTTC. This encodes CASSLLASYEQYF. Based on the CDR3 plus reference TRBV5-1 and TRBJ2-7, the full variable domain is KAGVTQTPRYLIKTRGQQVTLSCSPISGHRSVSWYQQTPGQGLQFLFEYFSETQRNKGNFPGRFSGRQFSNSRSEMNVSTLELGDSALYLCASSLLASYEQYFGPGTRLTVT.

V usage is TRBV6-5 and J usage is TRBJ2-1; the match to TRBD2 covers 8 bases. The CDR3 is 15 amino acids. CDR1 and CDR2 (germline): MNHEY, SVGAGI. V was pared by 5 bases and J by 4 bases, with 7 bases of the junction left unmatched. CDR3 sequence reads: CASSRTSGKYNEQFF. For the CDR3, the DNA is TGTGCCAGCAGTCGCACTAGCGGAAAATACAATGAGCAGTTCTTC.

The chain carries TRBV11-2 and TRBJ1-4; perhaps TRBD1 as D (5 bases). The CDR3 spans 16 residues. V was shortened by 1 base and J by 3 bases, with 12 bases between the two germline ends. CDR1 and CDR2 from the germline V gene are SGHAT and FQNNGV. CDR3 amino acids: CASSLGHRLPNEKLFF. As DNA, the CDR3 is TGTGCCAGCAGCTTAGGGCACAGGTTGCCTAATGAAAAACTGTTTTTT. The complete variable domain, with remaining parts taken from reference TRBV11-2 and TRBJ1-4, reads EAGVAQSPRYKIIEKRQSVAFWCNPISGHATLYWYQQILGQGPKLLIQFQNNGVVDDSQLPKDRFSAERLKGVDSTLKIQPAKLEDSAVYLCASSLGHRLPNEKLFFGSGTQLSVL.

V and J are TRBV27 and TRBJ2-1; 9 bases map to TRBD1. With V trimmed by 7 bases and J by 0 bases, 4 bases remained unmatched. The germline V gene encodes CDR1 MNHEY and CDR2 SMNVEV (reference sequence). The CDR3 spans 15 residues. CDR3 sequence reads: CASTRQGGSYNEQFF. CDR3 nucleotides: TGTGCCAGCACCAGACAGGGGGGCTCCTACAATGAGCAGTTCTTC.

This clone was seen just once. CDR3: CASSSHNSGANVLTF. For the CDR3, the DNA is TGTGCCAGCAGCTCCCACAACTCTGGGGCCAACGTCCTGACTTTC. This sequence joins TRBV7-8 and TRBJ2-6; the D is unclear. The CDR3 length is 15 residues. V lost 4 bases to trimming and J lost 0 bases, with 7 bases between them. CDR1 and CDR2 from the germline V gene are SGHVS and FQNEAQ.

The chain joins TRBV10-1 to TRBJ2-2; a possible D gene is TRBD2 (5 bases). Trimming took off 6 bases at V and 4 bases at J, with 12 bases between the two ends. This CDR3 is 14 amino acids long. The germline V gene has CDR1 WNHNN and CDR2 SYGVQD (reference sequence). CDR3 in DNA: TGCGCCAGCAGCTCCTTCCGGGGCACCGGGGAGCTGTTTTTT. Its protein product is CASSSFRGTGELFF.

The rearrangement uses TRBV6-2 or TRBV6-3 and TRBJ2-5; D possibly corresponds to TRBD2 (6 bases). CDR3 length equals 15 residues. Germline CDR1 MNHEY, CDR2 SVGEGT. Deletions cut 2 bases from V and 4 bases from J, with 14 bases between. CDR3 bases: TGTGCCAGCAGTTACCTCAGTTTGGGGGGAGAGACCCAGTACTTC. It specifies CASSYLSLGGETQYF.

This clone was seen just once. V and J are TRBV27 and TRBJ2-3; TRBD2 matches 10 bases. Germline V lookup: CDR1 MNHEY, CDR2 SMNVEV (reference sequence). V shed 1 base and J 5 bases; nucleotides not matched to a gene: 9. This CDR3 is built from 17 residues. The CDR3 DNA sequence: TGTGCCAGCAGTTTATTAAGCGGGGGGGCCGGTGGAGATACGCAGTATTTT. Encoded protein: CASSLLSGGAGGDTQYF.

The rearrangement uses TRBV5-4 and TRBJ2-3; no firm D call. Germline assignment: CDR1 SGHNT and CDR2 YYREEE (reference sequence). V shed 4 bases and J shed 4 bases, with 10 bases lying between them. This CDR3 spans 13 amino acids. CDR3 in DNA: TGTGCCAGCAGCAGCGCAGCTCCAGATACGCAGTATTTT. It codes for CASSSAAPDTQYF.

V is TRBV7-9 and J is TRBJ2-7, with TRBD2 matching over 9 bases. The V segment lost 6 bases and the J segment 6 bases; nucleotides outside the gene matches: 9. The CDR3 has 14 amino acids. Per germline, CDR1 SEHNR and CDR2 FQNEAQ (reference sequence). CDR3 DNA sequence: TGTGCCAGCAGGAAAGGCGGGGGGGCCTCCGAGCAGTACTTC. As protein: CASRKGGGASEQYF. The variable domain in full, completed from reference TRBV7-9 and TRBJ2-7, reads DTGVSQNPRHKITKRGQNVTFRCDPISEHNRLYWYRQTLGQGPEFLTYFQNEAQLEKSRLLSDRFSAERPKGSFSTLEIQRTEQGDSAMYLCASRKGGGASEQYFGPGTRLTVT.

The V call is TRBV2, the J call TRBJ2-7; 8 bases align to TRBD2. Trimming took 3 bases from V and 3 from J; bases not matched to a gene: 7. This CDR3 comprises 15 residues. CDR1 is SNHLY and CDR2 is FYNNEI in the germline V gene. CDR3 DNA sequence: TGTGCCAGCAGTGATCCTCCGGGAGGGGTCTACGAGCAGTACTTC. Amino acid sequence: CASSDPPGGVYEQYF.

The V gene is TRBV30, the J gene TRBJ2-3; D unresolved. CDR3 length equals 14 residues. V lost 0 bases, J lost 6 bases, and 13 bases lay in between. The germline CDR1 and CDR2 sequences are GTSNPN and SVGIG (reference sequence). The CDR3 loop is CAWSVSRVLDTQYF. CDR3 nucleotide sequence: TGTGCCTGGAGTGTAAGTCGGGTTCTGGATACGCAGTATTTT.